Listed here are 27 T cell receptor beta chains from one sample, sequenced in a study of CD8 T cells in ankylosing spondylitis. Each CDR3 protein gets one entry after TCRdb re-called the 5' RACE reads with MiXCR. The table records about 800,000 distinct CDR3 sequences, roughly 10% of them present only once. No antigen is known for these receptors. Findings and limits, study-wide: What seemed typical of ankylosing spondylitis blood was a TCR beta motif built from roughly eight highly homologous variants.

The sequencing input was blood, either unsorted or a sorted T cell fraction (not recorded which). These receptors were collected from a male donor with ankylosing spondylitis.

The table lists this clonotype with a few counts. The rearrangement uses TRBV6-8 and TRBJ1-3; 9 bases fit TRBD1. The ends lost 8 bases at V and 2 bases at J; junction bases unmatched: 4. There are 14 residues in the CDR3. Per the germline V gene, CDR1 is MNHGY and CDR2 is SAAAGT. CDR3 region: CASAGQGAGNTIYF. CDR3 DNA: TGTGCCAGCGCGGGACAGGGCGCTGGAAACACCATATATTTT.

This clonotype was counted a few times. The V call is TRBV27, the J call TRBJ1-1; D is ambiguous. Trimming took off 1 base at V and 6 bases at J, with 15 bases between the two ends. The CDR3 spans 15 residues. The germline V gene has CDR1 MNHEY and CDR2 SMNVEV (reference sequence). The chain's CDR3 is CASSLLLGDRAEAFF. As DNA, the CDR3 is TGTGCCAGCAGTTTATTATTGGGCGATAGGGCTGAAGCTTTCTTT.

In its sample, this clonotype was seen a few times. Here the CDR3 DNA reads TGCAGTTTAGGGGGAAACACAGATACGCAGTATTTT. Its translation: CSLGGNTDTQYF. The rearrangement joins TRBV20-1 to TRBJ2-3; D may be TRBD1 (6 bases). V dropped 8 bases and J dropped 2 bases, with 11 bases sitting between them. Germline V gene lookup returns CDR1 DFQATT and CDR2 SNEGSKA (reference sequence). The CDR3 runs to 12 residues.

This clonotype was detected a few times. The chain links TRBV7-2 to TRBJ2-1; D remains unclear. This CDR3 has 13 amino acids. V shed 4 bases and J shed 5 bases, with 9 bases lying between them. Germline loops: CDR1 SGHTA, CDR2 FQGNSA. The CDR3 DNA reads TGTGCCAGCAGCTCCACCAACGACAATGAGCAGTTCTTC. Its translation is CASSSTNDNEQFF.

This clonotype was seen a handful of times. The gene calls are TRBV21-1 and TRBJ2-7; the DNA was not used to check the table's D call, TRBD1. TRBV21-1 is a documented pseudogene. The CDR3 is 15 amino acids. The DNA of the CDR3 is TGTGCCAGCAGCAAAGCCGGGACAGGGATCTACGAGCAGTACTTC. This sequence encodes CASSKAGTGIYEQYF.

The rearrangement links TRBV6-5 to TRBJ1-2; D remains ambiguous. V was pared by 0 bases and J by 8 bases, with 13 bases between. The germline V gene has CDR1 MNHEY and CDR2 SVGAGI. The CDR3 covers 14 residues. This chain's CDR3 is CASSYSLTPSGYTF. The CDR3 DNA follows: TGTGCCAGCAGTTACTCCCTGACACCATCAGGCTACACCTTC.

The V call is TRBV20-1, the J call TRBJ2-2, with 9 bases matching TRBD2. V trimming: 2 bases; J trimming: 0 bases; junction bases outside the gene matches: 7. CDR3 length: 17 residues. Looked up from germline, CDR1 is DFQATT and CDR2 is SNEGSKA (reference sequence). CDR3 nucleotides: TGCAGTGCTAGACTCGCGCTAGCGGGGACGAACACCGGGGAGCTGTTTTTT. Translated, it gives CSARLALAGTNTGELFF.

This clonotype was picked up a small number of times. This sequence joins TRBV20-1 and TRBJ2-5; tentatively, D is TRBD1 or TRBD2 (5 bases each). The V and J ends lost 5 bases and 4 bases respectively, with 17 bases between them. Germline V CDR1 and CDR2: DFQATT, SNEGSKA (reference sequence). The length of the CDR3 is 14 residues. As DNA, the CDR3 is TGCAGTGCTGCCGGGACCATACCTGCAGAGACCCAGTACTTC. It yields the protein CSAAGTIPAETQYF.

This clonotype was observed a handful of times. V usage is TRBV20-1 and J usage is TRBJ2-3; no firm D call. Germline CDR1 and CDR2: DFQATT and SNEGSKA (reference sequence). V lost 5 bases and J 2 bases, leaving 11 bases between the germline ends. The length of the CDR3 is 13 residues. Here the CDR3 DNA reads TGCAGTGCTGTTGGAGAGTACACAGATACGCAGTATTTT. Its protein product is CSAVGEYTDTQYF.

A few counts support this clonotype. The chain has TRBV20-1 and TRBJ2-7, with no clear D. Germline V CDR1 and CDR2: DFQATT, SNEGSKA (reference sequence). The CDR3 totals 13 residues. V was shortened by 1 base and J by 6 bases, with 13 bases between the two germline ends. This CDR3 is CSARGYEFGEQYF. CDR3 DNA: TGCAGTGCTAGAGGGTACGAGTTTGGCGAGCAGTACTTC.

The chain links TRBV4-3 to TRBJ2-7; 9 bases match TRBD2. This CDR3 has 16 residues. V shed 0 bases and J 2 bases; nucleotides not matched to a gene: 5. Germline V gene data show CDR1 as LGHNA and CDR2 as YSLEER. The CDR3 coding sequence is TGCGCCAGCAGCCAAGAACGAGCGGGAGGTCCCTACGAGCAGTACTTC. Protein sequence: CASSQERAGGPYEQYF.

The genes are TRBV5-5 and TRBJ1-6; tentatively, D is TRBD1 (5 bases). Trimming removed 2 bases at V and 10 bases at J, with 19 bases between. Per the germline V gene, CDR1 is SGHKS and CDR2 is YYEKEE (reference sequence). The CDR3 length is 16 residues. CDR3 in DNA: TGTGCCAGCAGCTTCGGGACTCAGCGGGAGCTATCACCCCTCCACTTT. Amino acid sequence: CASSFGTQRELSPLHF.

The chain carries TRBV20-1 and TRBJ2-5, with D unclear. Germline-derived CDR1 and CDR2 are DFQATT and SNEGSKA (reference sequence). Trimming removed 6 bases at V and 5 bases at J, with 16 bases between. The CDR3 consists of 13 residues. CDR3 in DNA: TGCAGTGCCTTAAGTGGGCTTAGTGAGACCCAGTACTTC. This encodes CSALSGLSETQYF.

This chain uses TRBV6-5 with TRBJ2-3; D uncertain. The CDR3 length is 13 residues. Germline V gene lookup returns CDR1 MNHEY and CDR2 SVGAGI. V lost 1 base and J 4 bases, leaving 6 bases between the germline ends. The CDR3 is CASSYYFADTQYF. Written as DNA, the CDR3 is TGTGCCAGCAGTTACTACTTTGCAGATACGCAGTATTTT.

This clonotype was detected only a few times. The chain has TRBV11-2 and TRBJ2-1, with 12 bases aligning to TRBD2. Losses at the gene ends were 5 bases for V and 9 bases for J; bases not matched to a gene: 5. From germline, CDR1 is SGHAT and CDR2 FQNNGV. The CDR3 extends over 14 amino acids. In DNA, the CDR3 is TGTGCCAGCAGCCCAGGGACTAGCGGGCTTGAGCAGTTCTTC. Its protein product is CASSPGTSGLEQFF. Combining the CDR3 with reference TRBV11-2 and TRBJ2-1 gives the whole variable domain EAGVAQSPRYKIIEKRQSVAFWCNPISGHATLYWYQQILGQGPKLLIQFQNNGVVDDSQLPKDRFSAERLKGVDSTLKIQPAKLEDSAVYLCASSPGTSGLEQFFGPGTRLTVL.

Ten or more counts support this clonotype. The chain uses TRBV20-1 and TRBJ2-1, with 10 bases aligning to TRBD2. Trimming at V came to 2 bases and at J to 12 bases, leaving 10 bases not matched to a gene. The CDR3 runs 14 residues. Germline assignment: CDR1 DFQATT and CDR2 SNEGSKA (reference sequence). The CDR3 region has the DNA TGCAGTGCTAGACTAGCGGGAGACAGGTTAGGGCAGTTCTTC. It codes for CSARLAGDRLGQFF.

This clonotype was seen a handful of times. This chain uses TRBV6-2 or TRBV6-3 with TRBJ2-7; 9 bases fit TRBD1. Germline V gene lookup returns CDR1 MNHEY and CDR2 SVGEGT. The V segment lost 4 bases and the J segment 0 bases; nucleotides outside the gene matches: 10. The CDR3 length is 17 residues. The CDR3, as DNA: TGTGCCAGCAGTTGGCGAACCGGGACAGGGAACTCCTACGAGCAGTACTTC. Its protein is CASSWRTGTGNSYEQYF.

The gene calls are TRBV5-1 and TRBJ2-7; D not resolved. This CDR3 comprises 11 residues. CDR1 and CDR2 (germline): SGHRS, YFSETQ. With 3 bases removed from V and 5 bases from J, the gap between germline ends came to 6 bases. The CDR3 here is CASSSKDEQYF. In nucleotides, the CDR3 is TGCGCCAGCAGCTCAAAGGACGAGCAGTACTTC.

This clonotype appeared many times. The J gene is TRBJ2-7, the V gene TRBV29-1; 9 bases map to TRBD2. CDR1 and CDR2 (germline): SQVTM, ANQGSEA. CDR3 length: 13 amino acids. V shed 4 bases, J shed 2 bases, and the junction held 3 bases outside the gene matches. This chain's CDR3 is CSVALAGTYEQYF. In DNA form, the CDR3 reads TGCAGCGTTGCGCTAGCGGGGACCTACGAGCAGTACTTC.

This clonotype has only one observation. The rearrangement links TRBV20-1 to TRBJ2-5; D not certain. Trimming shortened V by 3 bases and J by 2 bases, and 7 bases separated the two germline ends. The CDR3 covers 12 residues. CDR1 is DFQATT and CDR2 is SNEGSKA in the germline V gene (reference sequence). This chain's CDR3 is CSASGSQETQYF. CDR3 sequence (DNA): TGCAGTGCTAGCGGGTCACAAGAGACCCAGTACTTC.

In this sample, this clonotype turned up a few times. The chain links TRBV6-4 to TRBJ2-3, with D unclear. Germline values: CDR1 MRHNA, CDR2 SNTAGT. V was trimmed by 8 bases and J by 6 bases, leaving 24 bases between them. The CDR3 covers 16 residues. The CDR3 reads CASLSPGPLGYDTQYF. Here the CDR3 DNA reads TGTGCCAGCCTTTCCCCCGGGCCCCTCGGATATGATACGCAGTATTTT.

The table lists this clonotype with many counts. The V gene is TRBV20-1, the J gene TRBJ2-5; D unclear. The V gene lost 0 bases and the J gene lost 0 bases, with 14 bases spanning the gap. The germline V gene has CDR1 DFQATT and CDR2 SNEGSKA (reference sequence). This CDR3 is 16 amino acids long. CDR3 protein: CSARDLSVRYQETQYF. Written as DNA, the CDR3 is TGCAGTGCTAGAGATCTCAGCGTCAGGTACCAAGAGACCCAGTACTTC.

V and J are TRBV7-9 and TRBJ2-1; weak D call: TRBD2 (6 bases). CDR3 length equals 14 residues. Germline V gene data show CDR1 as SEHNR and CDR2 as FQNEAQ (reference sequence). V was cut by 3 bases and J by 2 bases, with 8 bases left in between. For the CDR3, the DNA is TGTGCCAGCAGCTTTTCGGGGGCCTACAATGAGCAGTTCTTC. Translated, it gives CASSFSGAYNEQFF. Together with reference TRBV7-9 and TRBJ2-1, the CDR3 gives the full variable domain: DTGVSQNPRHKITKRGQNVTFRCDPISEHNRLYWYRQTLGQGPEFLTYFQNEAQLEKSRLLSDRFSAERPKGSFSTLEIQRTEQGDSAMYLCASSFSGAYNEQFFGPGTRLTVL.

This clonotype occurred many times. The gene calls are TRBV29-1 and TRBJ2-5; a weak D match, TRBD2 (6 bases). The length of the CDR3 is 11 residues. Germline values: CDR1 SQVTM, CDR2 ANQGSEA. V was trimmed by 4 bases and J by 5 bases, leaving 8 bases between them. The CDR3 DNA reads TGCAGCGTTGCGGGGGAGGAGACCCAGTACTTC. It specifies CSVAGEETQYF.

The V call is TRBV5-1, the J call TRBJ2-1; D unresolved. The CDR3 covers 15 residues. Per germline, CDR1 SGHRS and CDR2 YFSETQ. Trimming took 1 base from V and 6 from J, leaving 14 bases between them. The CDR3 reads CASSLQPGRSNEQFF. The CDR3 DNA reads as TGCGCCAGCAGCTTGCAACCTGGCAGAAGCAATGAGCAGTTCTTC. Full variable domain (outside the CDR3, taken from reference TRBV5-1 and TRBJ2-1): KAGVTQTPRYLIKTRGQQVTLSCSPISGHRSVSWYQQTPGQGLQFLFEYFSETQRNKGNFPGRFSGRQFSNSRSEMNVSTLELGDSALYLCASSLQPGRSNEQFFGPGTRLTVL.

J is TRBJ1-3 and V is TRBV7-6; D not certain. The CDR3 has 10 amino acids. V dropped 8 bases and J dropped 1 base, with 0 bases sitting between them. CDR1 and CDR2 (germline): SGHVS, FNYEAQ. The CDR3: CASSGNTIYF. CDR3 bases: TGTGCCAGCTCTGGAAACACCATATATTTT.

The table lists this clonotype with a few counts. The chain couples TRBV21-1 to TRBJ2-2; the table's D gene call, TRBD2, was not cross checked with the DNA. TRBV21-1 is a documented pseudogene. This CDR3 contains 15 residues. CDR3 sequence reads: CASGLAGVFTGELFF. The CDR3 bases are TGTGCCAGTGGACTAGCGGGGGTGTTCACCGGGGAGCTGTTTTTT.